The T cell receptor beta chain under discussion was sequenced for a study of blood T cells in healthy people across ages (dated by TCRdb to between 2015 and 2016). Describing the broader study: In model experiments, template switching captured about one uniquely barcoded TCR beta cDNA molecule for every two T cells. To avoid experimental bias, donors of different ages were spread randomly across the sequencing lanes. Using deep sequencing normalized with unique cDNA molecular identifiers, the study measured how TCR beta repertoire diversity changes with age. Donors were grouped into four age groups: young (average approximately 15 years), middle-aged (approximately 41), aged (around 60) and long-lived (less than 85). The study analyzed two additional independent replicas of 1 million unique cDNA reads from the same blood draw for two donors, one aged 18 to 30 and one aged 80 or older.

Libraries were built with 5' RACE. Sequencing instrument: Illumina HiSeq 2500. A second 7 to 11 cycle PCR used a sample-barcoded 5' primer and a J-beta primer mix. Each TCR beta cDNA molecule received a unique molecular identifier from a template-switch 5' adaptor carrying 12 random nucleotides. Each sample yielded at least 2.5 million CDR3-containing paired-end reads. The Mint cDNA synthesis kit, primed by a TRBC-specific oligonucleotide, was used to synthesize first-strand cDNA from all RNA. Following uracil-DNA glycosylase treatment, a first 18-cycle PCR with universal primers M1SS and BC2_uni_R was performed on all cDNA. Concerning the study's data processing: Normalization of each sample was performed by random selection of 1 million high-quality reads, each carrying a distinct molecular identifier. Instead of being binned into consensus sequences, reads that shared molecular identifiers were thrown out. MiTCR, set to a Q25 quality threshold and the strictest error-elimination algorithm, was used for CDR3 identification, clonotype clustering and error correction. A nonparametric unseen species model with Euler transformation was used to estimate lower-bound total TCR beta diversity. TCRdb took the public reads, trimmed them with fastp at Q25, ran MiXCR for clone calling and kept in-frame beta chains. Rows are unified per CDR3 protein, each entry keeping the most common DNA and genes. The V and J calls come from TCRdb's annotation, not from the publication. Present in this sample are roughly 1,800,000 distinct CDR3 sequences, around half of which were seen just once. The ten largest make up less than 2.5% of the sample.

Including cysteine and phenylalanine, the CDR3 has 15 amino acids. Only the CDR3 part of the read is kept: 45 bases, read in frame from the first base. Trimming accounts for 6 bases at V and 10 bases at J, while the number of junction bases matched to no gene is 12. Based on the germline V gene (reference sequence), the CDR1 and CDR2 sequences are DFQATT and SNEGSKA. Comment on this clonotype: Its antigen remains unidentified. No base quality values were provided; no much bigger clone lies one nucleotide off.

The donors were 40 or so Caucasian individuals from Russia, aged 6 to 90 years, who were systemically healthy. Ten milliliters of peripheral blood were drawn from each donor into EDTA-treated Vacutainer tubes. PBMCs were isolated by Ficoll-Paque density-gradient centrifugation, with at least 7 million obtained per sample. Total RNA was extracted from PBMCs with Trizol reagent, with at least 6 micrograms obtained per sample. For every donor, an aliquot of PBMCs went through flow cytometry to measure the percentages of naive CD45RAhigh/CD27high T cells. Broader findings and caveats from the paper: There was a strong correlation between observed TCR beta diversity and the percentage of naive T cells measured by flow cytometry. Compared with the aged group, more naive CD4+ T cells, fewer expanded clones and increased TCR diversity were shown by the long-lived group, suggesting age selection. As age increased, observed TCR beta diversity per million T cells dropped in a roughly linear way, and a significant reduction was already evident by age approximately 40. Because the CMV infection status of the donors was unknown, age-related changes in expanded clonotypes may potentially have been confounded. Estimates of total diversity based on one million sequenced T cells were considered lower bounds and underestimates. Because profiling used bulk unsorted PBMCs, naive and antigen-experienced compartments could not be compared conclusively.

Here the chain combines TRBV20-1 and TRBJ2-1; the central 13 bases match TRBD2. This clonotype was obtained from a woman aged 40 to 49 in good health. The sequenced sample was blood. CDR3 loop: CSASQRTSGGLEQFF. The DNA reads TGCAGTGCGTCTCAACGGACTAGCGGGGGCCTCGAGCAGTTCTTC.